This T cell receptor beta chain was profiled in a study of T-cell memory formation after mild COVID-19. Looking at the study overall: Largely donor-specific sequence clusters came from two donors. Overall study findings and caveats: Clonal second-wave expansions that peaked on day 37 had unconfirmed SARS-CoV-2 specificity.

TCRdb called the 5' RACE reads again in MiXCR, with one record for every CDR3 protein. The sample yields over 150,000 distinct CDR3 sequences, about a fifth seen once. CDR1 and CDR2 from the germline V gene are SGDLS and YYNGEE. V lost 0 bases to trimming and J lost 5 bases; unmatched junction nucleotides: 5. This CDR3 has 15 amino acids. Regarding this clonotype: As yet, its antigen is unknown.

The J gene is TRBJ2-1, the V gene TRBV9; 7 nucleotides match TRBD2. The material sequenced was PBMCs or a T cell subset sorted from them (not recorded which). This receptor was obtained from an adult woman who had mild COVID-19 (a few samples of this study predate the infection). Cell type and time point are not known. In nucleotides, the CDR3 is TGTGCCAGCAGCGTAGAGGCTAGCGGAGACAATGAGCAGTTCTTC. The encoded protein is CASSVEASGDNEQFF.